This entry lists 11 T cell receptor beta chains sequenced from one sample in a study of shared clonotypes between healthy human individuals. Data came from immunoSEQ multiplex PCR; TCRdb stores just in-frame clones and leaves some out. The sample shows around 1,100,000 clones, about 80% of them seen only once. The specimen was memory CD4+ T cells from PBMCs. Described subset: CD45RA-negative fraction. These TCRs come from a man aged 18 to 30 in good health. Some clones in this sample may be carry-over from other donors' samples.

V and J are TRBV29-1 and TRBJ1-1; D call uncertain. CDR3 length: 14 residues. The V and J ends lost 2 bases and 0 bases respectively, with 10 bases between them. Germline loops: CDR1 SQVTM, CDR2 ANQGSEA. CDR3 residues: CSVERKLMNTEAFF. The DNA for the CDR3 is TGCAGCGTTGAACGGAAGCTGATGAACACTGAAGCTTTCTTT. The entire variable domain, with the rest obtained from reference TRBV29-1 and TRBJ1-1, is as follows: SAVISQKPSRDICQRGTSLTIQCQVDSQVTMMFWYRQQPGQSLTLIATANQGSEATYESGFVIDKFPISRPNLTFSTLTVSNMSPEDSSIYLCSVERKLMNTEAFFGQGTRLTVV.

CDR3 coding DNA: TGTGCCACCCTTGAGGGGAGCCTTAGCGGCTACGAGCAGTACTTC. This sequence encodes CATLEGSLSGYEQYF. J is TRBJ2-7 and V is TRBV28; a possible D gene is TRBD2 (6 bases). Germline CDR1 is MDHEN and CDR2 is SYDVKM. The CDR3 has 15 residues. V lost 10 bases and J lost 3, with 22 bases in between.

The chain recombines TRBV11-2 with TRBJ2-5; 8 bases are a match to TRBD2. V trimming: 5 bases; J trimming: 4 bases; junction bases outside the gene matches: 12. CDR1 SGHAT and CDR2 FQNNGV come from the germline V gene. CDR3 size: 16 residues. CDR3 loop: CASSRGGAQVGETQYF. CDR3 DNA: TGTGCCAGCAGCCGGGGGGGAGCGCAAGTGGGAGAGACCCAGTACTTC.

With respect to this clone: This sequence may be a read error, since a much larger clone differs from it by one base. Different DNA sequences within this sample yield the same CDR3. The chain joins TRBV2 to TRBJ2-7; no clear D. Germline V gene sequence: CDR1 SNHLY, CDR2 FYNNEI. This CDR3 has 11 amino acids. The CDR3 DNA follows: TGTGCTAGCAGCAACTCCTACGAGCAGTACTTC. This translates into CASSNSYEQYF.

J is TRBJ1-2 and V is TRBV5-4; D possibly corresponds to TRBD1 (5 bases). This CDR3 region has 13 residues. Germline CDR1 reads SGHNT; CDR2 reads YYREEE (reference sequence). V was trimmed by 4 bases and J by 2 bases, leaving 9 bases between them. For the CDR3, the DNA is TGTGCCAGCAGCCGACAGTCAAACTATGGCTACACCTTC. It translates to CASSRQSNYGYTF.

V is TRBV5-4 and J is TRBJ2-5; no reliable D call. Trimming left V 3 bases short and J 1 base short, with 10 bases between. There are 14 residues in the CDR3. CDR1 is SGHNT, CDR2 YYREEE, per germline (reference sequence). The CDR3 coding sequence is TGTGCCAGCAGCTCGCATGTTATCCAAGAGACCCAGTACTTC. Its protein is CASSSHVIQETQYF.

This chain connects TRBV5-4 to TRBJ2-1, with 8 nucleotides matching TRBD2. After removal of 0 bases from V and 15 bases from J, the junction contained 5 bases not matched to a gene. The CDR3 totals 12 residues. Germline-derived CDR1 and CDR2 are SGHNT and YYREEE (reference sequence). The CDR3 sequence is CASSLDGTRRFF. DNA for the CDR3: TGTGCCAGCAGCTTGGATGGGACTAGGAGGTTCTTC.

This chain connects TRBV2 to TRBJ2-7, with TRBD1 matching over 12 bases. Germline lookup yields CDR1 SNHLY and CDR2 FYNNEI. V lost 8 bases to trimming and J lost 7 bases; unmatched junction nucleotides: 15. The CDR3 contains 16 residues. The CDR3 nucleotides read TGTGCCAGCGTTTATTCCCCGGGACAGGGGGCCCGAGAGCAGTACTTC. Protein sequence: CASVYSPGQGAREQYF.

Here the CDR3 DNA reads TGTGCCAGCAGTGGGGGGACAGCCCAAGAGACCCAGTACTTC. Translated, it gives CASSGGTAQETQYF. The rearrangement links TRBV25-1 to TRBJ2-5, with 7 bases lining up with TRBD1. The CDR3 runs 14 residues. V trimming: 4 bases; J trimming: 1 base; junction bases outside the gene matches: 3. Germline values: CDR1 MGHDK, CDR2 SYGVNS.

There are a few counts of this clone. This sample also contains other DNA sequences that code for the same CDR3. The CDR3 protein is CASSLDGSLYGYTF. In nucleotides, the CDR3 is TGCGCCAGCAGCTTGGATGGCAGCCTCTATGGCTACACCTTC. The rearrangement joins TRBV5-1 to TRBJ1-2, with unresolved D. V lost 0 bases and J lost 4, with 10 bases in between. This CDR3 comprises 14 residues. From germline, CDR1 is SGHRS and CDR2 YFSETQ.

This clone appeared a few times. CDR3 bases: TGTGCCAGCACCTTACTGGAGTTAGGTGAAGCTTTCTTT. Translation: CASTLLELGEAFF. This sequence joins TRBV28 and TRBJ1-1; D is unresolved. Germline CDR1 and CDR2: MDHEN and SYDVKM. V shed 7 bases and J shed 7 bases, with 16 bases lying between them. The CDR3 is 13 amino acids. Full variable domain (rest looked up from reference TRBV28 and TRBJ1-1): DVKVTQSSRYLVKRTGEKVFLECVQDMDHENMFWYRQDPGLGLRLIYFSYDVKMKEKGDIPEGYSVSREKKERFSLILESASTNQTSMYLCASTLLELGEAFFGQGTRLTVV.